This T cell receptor beta chain was captured by sequencing in a study of response to subunit inactivated influenza vaccine. MiXCR was run by TCRdb on the RT-PCR reads, yielding one entry per CDR3 protein. The table records approximately 700,000 distinct CDR3 sequences, around 13% of them present only once. CDR3 length: 13 amino acids. The trim removed 7 bases at V and 6 bases at J, leaving 9 bases unmatched. Study observations and caveats: Each seasonal influenza vaccination, the authors suggested, recruits few new T cells.

This clonotype was picked up many times. Its antigen is as yet unknown. The sequence derives from a man in his fifties or sixties who received an inactivated influenza vaccine. The chain couples TRBV12-3 or TRBV12-4 to TRBJ2-7, with 7 bases that match TRBD2. Source: PBMCs from blood, taken roughly 2 weeks before vaccination. The CDR3 region is CASIRSGSLEQYF. In nucleotides, the CDR3 is TGTGCCAGCATCCGTAGCGGGTCTCTCGAGCAGTACTTC.